This passage covers 28 T cell receptor beta chains from one sample sequenced in a study of vaccination effects on CD4 cells after COVID-19. With roughly nine days of culture completed, CD4+ T cells were isolated. Their antigens are not known. The assay was immunoSEQ multiplex PCR, and TCRdb's table has in-frame clones only and misses some. The sample includes 20,000 to 25,000 clones, approximately 73% seen only once; the top ten take 11%. The specimen was CD4+ T cells from PBMCs cultured without peptide, collected before COVID-19 vaccination. The receptors here all came from a human donor who received a COVID-19 vaccine.

J is TRBJ2-1 and V is TRBV16; D is undetermined. V was shortened by 4 bases and J by 5 bases, with 15 bases between the two germline ends. The CDR3 runs 15 residues. From germline, CDR1 is KGHSY and CDR2 FQNENV. The CDR3 sequence is CASSPVDGFHNEQFF. The CDR3 nucleotides are TGTGCCAGCAGCCCCGTTGACGGGTTCCACAATGAGCAGTTCTTC. The complete variable domain, with remaining parts taken from reference TRBV16 and TRBJ2-1, reads GEEVAQTPKHLVRGEGQKAKLYCAPIKGHSYVFWYQQVLKNEFKFLISFQNENVFDETGMPKERFSAKCLPNSPCSLEIQATKLEDSAVYFCASSPVDGFHNEQFFGPGTRLTVL.

The gene calls are TRBV7-9 and TRBJ1-2; 9 bases line up with TRBD1. The CDR3 runs 15 residues. Germline CDR1 is SEHNR and CDR2 is FQNEAQ (reference sequence). Trimming took 4 bases from V and 7 from J; bases not matched to a gene: 10. The CDR3 here is CASSSNPGQGVGYTF. The DNA for the CDR3 is TGTGCCAGCAGCTCGAACCCGGGACAGGGAGTTGGCTACACCTTC.

The chain uses TRBV11-2 and TRBJ1-1; possibly TRBD1 for D (5 bases). This CDR3 is built from 15 residues. Trimming took off 4 bases at V and 6 bases at J, with 18 bases between the two ends. The germline gives CDR1 SGHAT, CDR2 FQNNGV. The chain's CDR3 is CASSSYRDGAPEAFF. The CDR3 DNA sequence: TGTGCCAGCAGCTCATACCGGGACGGAGCTCCTGAAGCTTTCTTT.

The chain combines TRBV3-1 (or the pseudogene TRBV3-2) with TRBJ2-3; D may be TRBD2 (6 bases). From germline, CDR1 is LGHDT and CDR2 YNNKEL (reference sequence). CDR3 length: 15 residues. V was cut by 4 bases and J by 2 bases, with 13 bases left in between. The CDR3 sequence is CASSPGLSVTDTQYF. Here the CDR3 DNA reads TGTGCCAGCAGCCCTGGACTATCCGTCACAGATACGCAGTATTTT.

The rearrangement links TRBV2 to TRBJ2-3; TRBD2 aligns across 11 bases. CDR3 length: 15 residues. Germline CDR1 and CDR2: SNHLY and FYNNEI. The J segment lost 0 bases and the V segment lost 11 bases, leaving 7 bases of the junction unmatched. The CDR3, as DNA: TGTGCCTGGCTGACTAGCGGGATTAGCACAGATACGCAGTATTTT. It codes for CAWLTSGISTDTQYF.

The chain carries TRBV6-2 or TRBV6-3 and TRBJ1-1; D remains unclear. Germline V gives CDR1 MNHEY, CDR2 SVGEGT. Between the trimmed V and J ends, which lost 3 bases and 8 bases, there was a span of 7 bases. The CDR3 runs 11 residues. In nucleotides, the CDR3 is TGTGCCAGCAGTTATAAGATAGAAGCTTTCTTT. Translation gives CASSYKIEAFF.

The chain joins TRBV3-1 (or the pseudogene TRBV3-2) to TRBJ2-2; TRBD2 is a possible D gene (6 bases). The CDR3 consists of 16 residues. V dropped 1 base and J dropped 1 base, with 10 bases sitting between them. The germline CDR1 and CDR2 sequences are LGHDT and YNNKEL (reference sequence). The CDR3 sequence is CASSQALGGNTGELFF. The CDR3 nucleotides read TGTGCCAGCAGCCAAGCCCTGGGGGGGAACACCGGGGAGCTGTTTTTT.

The V call is TRBV25-1, the J call TRBJ2-2; TRBD1 matches at 10 bases. The CDR3 is 16 amino acids. Germline CDR1 MGHDK, CDR2 SYGVNS. Trimming at V came to 6 bases and at J to 2 bases, leaving 6 bases not matched to a gene. This CDR3 reads CASRGGQGINTGELFF. CDR3 DNA: TGTGCCAGCAGGGGGGGACAGGGGATCAACACCGGGGAGCTGTTTTTT.

V is TRBV10-3 and J is TRBJ2-1, with TRBD2 matching over 10 bases. The CDR3 covers 17 residues. Germline V lookup: CDR1 ENHRY, CDR2 SYGVKD. Unmatched junction bases numbered 8, after V lost 4 bases and J lost 2 bases. Here the CDR3 DNA reads TGTGCCATCAGTGGGAGGACAGCGGGGGGGGCCTACAATGAGCAGTTCTTC. It translates to CAISGRTAGGAYNEQFF.

This clone was recorded only once. CDR3 DNA: TGTGCCAGCAGCCAAGAGGCACAGAGTAGATCACCCCTCCACTTT. Translation: CASSQEAQSRSPLHF. The V and J genes are TRBV14 and TRBJ1-6; D unresolved. This CDR3 is built from 15 residues. V was trimmed by 0 bases and J by 10 bases, leaving 13 bases between them. Germline values: CDR1 SGHDN, CDR2 FVKESK.

This chain connects TRBV4-3 to TRBJ1-2, with 12 bases aligning to TRBD1. Germline-derived CDR1 and CDR2 are LGHNA and YSLEER. V lost 4 bases, J lost 5 bases, and 14 bases stayed unmatched. CDR3 length: 18 amino acids. Written as DNA, the CDR3 is TGCGCCAGCAGCCGGTCACCATCGGGACAGGGGGCTGGGTATGGCTACACCTTC. It codes for CASSRSPSGQGAGYGYTF.

CDR3 sequence: CASSADRGKNEKLFF. The CDR3 DNA sequence: TGTGCCAGCAGCGCGGACAGGGGCAAAAATGAAAAACTGTTTTTT. This chain connects TRBV7-9 to TRBJ1-4; 9 bases agree with TRBD1. V lost 5 bases to trimming and J lost 5 bases; unmatched junction nucleotides: 6. The CDR3 has 15 amino acids. Germline values: CDR1 SEHNR, CDR2 FQNEAQ (reference sequence). The variable domain in full, with the rest retrieved from reference TRBV7-9 and TRBJ1-4, is DTGVSQNPRHKITKRGQNVTFRCDPISEHNRLYWYRQTLGQGPEFLTYFQNEAQLEKSRLLSDRFSAERPKGSFSTLEIQRTEQGDSAMYLCASSADRGKNEKLFFGSGTQLSVL.

The chain carries TRBV30 and TRBJ1-5, with D unclear. The CDR3 has 12 residues. Per germline, CDR1 GTSNPN and CDR2 SVGIG (reference sequence). Trimming cost V 5 bases and J 6 bases, with 11 bases left between them. The CDR3 DNA reads TGTGCCTGGGGGCAGTTGGGTCAGCCCCAGCATTTT. It encodes CAWGQLGQPQHF.

This clone was recorded a few times. The CDR3 spells CASSQGGGQETQYF. The CDR3 region has the DNA TGTGCCAGCAGCCAAGGTGGGGGACAAGAGACCCAGTACTTC. The chain is built from TRBV4-2 and TRBJ2-5, with D perhaps given as TRBD1 or TRBD2 (5 bases each). V lost 1 base and J lost 2, with 8 bases in between. Germline V gives CDR1 LGHNA, CDR2 YNFKEQ. The CDR3 sequence is 14 residues long.

This chain links TRBV25-1 with TRBJ2-3; TRBD2 matches 8 bases. The V segment lost 1 base and the J segment 6 bases; nucleotides outside the gene matches: 9. Germline assignment: CDR1 MGHDK and CDR2 SYGVNS. CDR3 size: 16 residues. The CDR3 here is CASSESPAGVSDTQYF. The CDR3 bases are TGTGCCAGCAGTGAATCCCCAGCGGGAGTGAGTGATACGCAGTATTTT.

The chain uses TRBV7-9 and TRBJ2-7, with 7 bases identical to TRBD2. Per germline, CDR1 SEHNR and CDR2 FQNEAQ (reference sequence). V shed 1 base, J shed 1 base, and the junction held 4 bases outside the gene matches. This CDR3 contains 15 residues. The CDR3 DNA follows: TGTGCCAGCAGCTTAGGTTGGGGAGGGTCCTACGAGCAGTACTTC. Residues: CASSLGWGGSYEQYF.

This clone was picked up a small number of times. The V gene is TRBV24-1, the J gene TRBJ2-1; TRBD2 aligns across 7 bases. There are 15 residues in the CDR3. CDR1 and CDR2 (germline): KGHDR, SFDVKD. Losses at the gene ends were 4 bases for V and 5 bases for J; bases not matched to a gene: 7. The DNA of the CDR3 is TGTGCCACCAGTGACCCTGGCGGGGGAAACAATGAGCAGTTCTTC. Residues: CATSDPGGGNNEQFF.

V and J are TRBV3-1 (or the pseudogene TRBV3-2) and TRBJ2-5; D is perhaps TRBD1 (6 bases). This CDR3 is 13 amino acids long. Trimming pared 1 base from V and 5 bases from J, leaving 8 bases between. CDR1 and CDR2 from the germline V gene are LGHDT and YNNKEL (reference sequence). In DNA form, the CDR3 reads TGTGCCAGCAGCCAAGCAGGGGTCGAGACCCAGTACTTC. Protein: CASSQAGVETQYF.

V and J are TRBV7-2 and TRBJ2-7, with D hard to call. This CDR3 contains 14 residues. Trimming removed 1 base at V and 2 bases at J, with 9 bases between. Germline CDR1 SGHTA, CDR2 FQGNSA. The CDR3 DNA follows: TGTGCCAGCAGCTTAGGTGGCTATACCTACGAGCAGTACTTC. Amino acid sequence: CASSLGGYTYEQYF.

V gene TRBV7-9 combines with J gene TRBJ1-3, with 7 nucleotides matching TRBD1. The CDR3 consists of 17 residues. V dropped 5 bases and J dropped 0; count of bases not matched to a gene: 10. The germline V gene encodes CDR1 SEHNR and CDR2 FQNEAQ (reference sequence). CDR3 sequence reads: CASSVGQQLLSGNTIYF. The CDR3 region has the DNA TGTGCCAGCAGCGTGGGACAGCAATTACTCTCTGGAAACACCATATATTTT.

The chain carries TRBV7-2 and TRBJ1-2; 7 nucleotides agree with TRBD1. Germline assignment: CDR1 SGHTA and CDR2 FQGNSA. Trimming at V came to 1 base and at J to 4 bases, leaving 3 bases not matched to a gene. This CDR3 has 14 residues. In nucleotides, the CDR3 is TGTGCCAGCAGCTTAGACGGGACAGCCTATGGCTACACCTTC. Translated, it gives CASSLDGTAYGYTF.

This clone has just a few counts. The genes are TRBV3-1 (or the pseudogene TRBV3-2) and TRBJ1-2; 11 bases match TRBD1. The CDR3 length is 15 residues. With 3 bases clipped from V and 6 bases from J, the junction kept 6 bases outside the gene matches. The germline V gene encodes CDR1 LGHDT and CDR2 YNNKEL (reference sequence). For the CDR3, the DNA is TGTGCCAGCAGCCAGGGAGGGACAGGGGGGAATGGCTACACCTTC. Translated, it gives CASSQGGTGGNGYTF.

This clone was detected only a few times. The chain carries TRBV5-1 and TRBJ1-1; D is perhaps TRBD1 (6 bases). The CDR3 runs to 14 residues. V was clipped by 3 bases and J by 1 base, with 10 bases between them. Germline lookup yields CDR1 SGHRS and CDR2 YFSETQ. CDR3 bases: TGCGCCAGCAGCTCTGGACAGCCGAACACTGAAGCTTTCTTT. This translates into CASSSGQPNTEAFF.

This clone ranks as medium-sized (0.01 to 0.1%). The rearrangement links TRBV3-1 (or the pseudogene TRBV3-2) to TRBJ1-1, with D possibly being TRBD1 (6 bases). This CDR3 comprises 13 residues. CDR1 is LGHDT, CDR2 YNNKEL, per germline (reference sequence). The ends were cut back, 4 bases at V and 4 bases at J, with 10 bases in the middle. CDR3 amino acids: CASSLRGGTEAFF. The CDR3 region has the DNA TGTGCCAGCAGCCTGAGAGGGGGCACTGAAGCTTTCTTT.

This clone appeared a few times. This chain links TRBV3-1 (or the pseudogene TRBV3-2) with TRBJ1-1; unclear D gene. The CDR3 covers 14 residues. Trimming stripped 4 bases from V and 0 bases from J, with 9 bases between. The germline V gene has CDR1 LGHDT and CDR2 YNNKEL (reference sequence). This chain's CDR3 is CASSLGPMNTEAFF. CDR3 in DNA: TGTGCCAGCAGCCTTGGACCCATGAACACTGAAGCTTTCTTT.

This clone was found once. The V gene is TRBV12-5, the J gene TRBJ1-1; the D is unclear. V lost 7 bases and J lost 6, with 12 bases in between. This CDR3 is built from 12 residues. CDR1 and CDR2 (germline): LGHNT, FRNRAP. DNA for the CDR3: TGTGCTAGTGCCCCCCCCGAGGCTGAAGCTTTCTTT. Translation gives CASAPPEAEAFF.

Note on this clone: One end of the junction is discordant with germline, which a read error may explain. The V call is TRBV7-7, the J call TRBJ2-1, with 7 bases identical to TRBD1. Germline CDR1 reads SSHAT; CDR2 reads FNYEAQ (reference sequence). This CDR3 is built from 15 residues. This CDR3 is CASSAGTDLGNEQFF. CDR3 in DNA: TGTGCTAGCAGCGCCGGGACAGACCTCGGCAATGAGCAGTTCTTC.

This chain joins TRBV3-1 (or the pseudogene TRBV3-2) and TRBJ1-4; tentatively, D is TRBD1 (5 bases). The germline V gene has CDR1 LGHDT and CDR2 YNNKEL (reference sequence). The CDR3 contains 15 residues. Here the CDR3 DNA reads TGTGCTTCGGCCCGTTCGGGGGCAACTAATGAAAAACTGTTTTTT. It codes for CASARSGATNEKLFF.